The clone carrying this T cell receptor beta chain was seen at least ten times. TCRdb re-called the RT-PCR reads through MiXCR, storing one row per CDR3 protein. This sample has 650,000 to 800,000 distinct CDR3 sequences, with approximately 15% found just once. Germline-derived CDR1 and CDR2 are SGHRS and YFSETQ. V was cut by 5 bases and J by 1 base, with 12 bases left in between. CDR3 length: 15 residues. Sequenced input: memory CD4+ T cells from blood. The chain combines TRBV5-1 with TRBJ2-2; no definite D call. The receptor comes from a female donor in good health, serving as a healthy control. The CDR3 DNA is TGCGCCAGCAGGTCTCTAAGGCTGAACACCGGGGAGCTGTTTTTT. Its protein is CASRSLRLNTGELFF.